The present T cell receptor (beta chain) was sequenced within a study of blood T cell repertoires in COVID-19. V lost 6 bases to trimming and J lost 4 bases, with 13 bases between them. This CDR3 comprises 14 residues. Germline CDR1 is MNHEY and CDR2 is SVGAGI. Measured with immunoSEQ multiplex PCR; TCRdb has only the in-frame clones, and not every one. The repertoire includes about 460,000 clones, about 88% of them detected once, and 6.5% to 8.5% sits in the top ten. Participant ages covered about 18 to 95 years across 25 or so US areas. Material for sequencing was PBMCs or T cells enriched from blood (not recorded which). The receptor was derived from a woman aged 55-69 years who had recovered from COVID-19. The rearrangement joins TRBV6-5 to TRBJ1-5, with D possibly matching TRBD1 (6 bases). The CDR3 bases are TGTGCCAGCAGCCAACAGGGAATGAATCAGCCCCAGCATTTT. Amino acid sequence: CASSQQGMNQPQHF.